These 7 T cell receptor beta chains came from one sample sequenced in a study of cytomegalovirus exposure and HLA in healthy donors. Primers included in the PCR were 60 Vbeta and 13 Jbeta primers. Measured with immunoSEQ multiplex PCR; TCRdb has only the in-frame clones, and not every one. The top ten hold 4.1% of the sample, which has about 95,000 clones, just under 80% seen once. Sequences were obtained from PBMCs. The source of these receptors is a woman aged 40 to 50 in good health and CMV-seropositive.

J is TRBJ2-5 and V is TRBV10-3; 10 positions agree with TRBD1. V gave up 11 bases and J gave up 5 bases; unmatched junction bases: 5. The length of the CDR3 is 12 residues. Germline CDR1 reads ENHRY; CDR2 reads SYGVKD. CDR3: CAAGQGLETQYF. CDR3 coding DNA: TGTGCCGCGGGACAGGGGTTGGAGACCCAGTACTTC.

This chain joins TRBV7-8 and TRBJ2-1; 7 positions agree with TRBD2. The CDR3 is made up of 20 amino acids. CDR1 SGHVS and CDR2 FQNEAQ come from the germline V gene. Germline trimming cut 2 bases from V and 5 bases from J; bases unmatched to any gene: 21. The CDR3 coding sequence is TGTGCCAGCAGCTTAAAGTCGACTGTTCGTCTAGCGGAGAGTAACAATGAGCAGTTCTTC. Translating gives CASSLKSTVRLAESNNEQFF.

J is TRBJ1-4 and V is TRBV28; the D gene is possibly TRBD1 (6 bases). Trimming removed 5 bases from V and 2 bases from J, with 18 bases in between. Germline V gene sequence: CDR1 MDHEN, CDR2 SYDVKM. CDR3 length equals 17 residues. The CDR3 DNA is TGTGCCAGCAGTACCTGGGTACAGGGCGGGACTAATGAAAAACTGTTTTTT. The encoded protein is CASSTWVQGGTNEKLFF. The full variable domain, in which reference TRBV28 and TRBJ1-4 provide the parts outside the CDR3, is DVKVTQSSRYLVKRTGEKVFLECVQDMDHENMFWYRQDPGLGLRLIYFSYDVKMKEKGDIPEGYSVSREKKERFSLILESASTNQTSMYLCASSTWVQGGTNEKLFFGSGTQLSVL.

The chain carries TRBV2 and TRBJ1-4; D is undetermined. The CDR3 is 13 amino acids. Germline V CDR1 and CDR2: SNHLY, FYNNEI. The ends were cut back, 4 bases at V and 3 bases at J, with 6 bases in the middle. The CDR3 region is CASSANANEKLFF. CDR3 nucleotides: TGTGCCAGCAGTGCCAATGCTAATGAAAAACTGTTTTTT.

This chain connects TRBV4-1 to TRBJ1-1, with TRBD1 matching over 10 bases. The germline V gene has CDR1 MGHRA and CDR2 YSYEKL. The CDR3 extends over 18 amino acids. V dropped 4 bases and J dropped 0; count of bases not matched to a gene: 11. Here the CDR3 reads CASSLWDRGTMMNTEAFF. Written as DNA, the CDR3 is TGCGCCAGCAGCCTATGGGACAGGGGAACGATGATGAACACTGAAGCTTTCTTT.

This chain connects TRBV11-3 to TRBJ1-2, with 7 bases lining up with TRBD1. J was trimmed by 4 bases and V by 4 bases; bases with no gene match: 6. The CDR3 contains 14 residues. The germline gives CDR1 SGHNT, CDR2 YENEEA. In nucleotides, the CDR3 is TGTGCCAGCAGCTACGGACAGGCCTCCTATGGCTACACCTTC. It is translated as CASSYGQASYGYTF. Full variable domain (rest looked up from reference TRBV11-3 and TRBJ1-2): EAGVVQSPRYKIIEKKQPVAFWCNPISGHNTLYWYLQNLGQGPELLIRYENEEAVDDSQLPKDRFSAERLKGVDSTLKIQPAELGDSAVYLCASSYGQASYGYTFGSGTRLTVV.

This rearrangement joins TRBV19 to TRBJ2-7; 8 nucleotides match TRBD2. CDR3 length: 16 residues. CDR1 is LNHDA, CDR2 SQIVND, per germline (reference sequence). With 5 bases clipped from V and 3 bases from J, the junction kept 12 bases outside the gene matches. The CDR3 loop reads CASSPSSLAGDYEQYF. In DNA, the CDR3 is TGTGCCAGTAGTCCATCTTCTCTAGCGGGTGACTACGAGCAGTACTTC.